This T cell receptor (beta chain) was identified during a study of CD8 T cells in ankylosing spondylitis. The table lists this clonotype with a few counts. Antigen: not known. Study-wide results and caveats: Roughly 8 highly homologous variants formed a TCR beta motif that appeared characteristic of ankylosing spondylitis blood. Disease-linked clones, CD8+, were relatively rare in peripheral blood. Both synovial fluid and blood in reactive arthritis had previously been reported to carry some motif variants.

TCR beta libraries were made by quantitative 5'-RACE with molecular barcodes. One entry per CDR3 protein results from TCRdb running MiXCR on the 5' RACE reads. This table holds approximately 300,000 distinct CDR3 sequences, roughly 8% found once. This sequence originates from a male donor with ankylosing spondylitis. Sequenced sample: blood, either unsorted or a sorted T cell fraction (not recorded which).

CDR3 amino acids: CSARDLYAQDSGANVLTF. The CDR3 coding sequence is TGCAGTGCTAGAGATCTATATGCCCAAGACTCTGGGGCCAACGTCCTGACTTTC. The chain couples TRBV20-1 to TRBJ2-6; D is unclear. Trimming stripped 0 bases from V and 0 bases from J, with 15 bases between. The germline gives CDR1 DFQATT, CDR2 SNEGSKA (reference sequence). This CDR3 spans 18 amino acids.